The 24 T cell receptor beta chains below all came from one sample that was sequenced in a study of low-dose radiotherapy and immunotherapy resistance in tumors. TRAV- and TRBV-specific primers, spanning alpha and beta chains, primed first-strand cDNA. TCRs were amplified for around 21 PCR cycles with a constant-region primer and V-primer adapter. TCRdb re-called the reads with MiXCR, one entry per CDR3 protein. Here the sample spans 70,000 to 90,000 distinct CDR3 sequences, roughly a sixth being singletons. Time point in this sample: before trial treatment. The material sequenced was PBMCs, taken before treatment. Receptors were obtained from a male donor with prostate cancer.

A note on this clonotype: Compared with germline, one end of the junction differs, possibly owing to a read error. V gene TRBV5-3 combines with J gene TRBJ2-1; 9 nucleotides match TRBD2. TRBV5-3 is known as an ORF, though its function is uncertain. The CDR3 totals 15 residues. The CDR3 protein is CASSLLFSGGNEQFF. CDR3 sequence (DNA): TGTGCCAGCAGCTTACTCTTTAGCGGGGGCAATGAGCAGTTCTTC.

As for this clonotype: A read error is likely here: a far larger clone is one base away. The gene calls are TRBV5-6 and TRBJ2-1; D may match TRBD1 or TRBD2 (5 bases each). The CDR3 runs 17 residues. V lost 2 bases and J lost 13, with 28 bases in between. Looked up from germline, CDR1 is SGHDT and CDR2 is YYEEEE. CDR3 DNA: TGTGCCAGCAGCTTTCCCGTCGGGACGGCTAAGCAAGAGACCCAGTTCTTC. It is translated as CASSFPVGTAKQETQFF.

This clonotype occurred many times. The chain is built from TRBV20-1 and TRBJ2-7, with 8 positions matching TRBD2. V dropped 4 bases and J dropped 5; count of bases not matched to a gene: 10. CDR3 length: 14 amino acids. Germline assignment: CDR1 DFQATT and CDR2 SNEGSKA (reference sequence). The CDR3 nucleotides are TGCAGTGCTACCAGCGGGGGTCGGGTCGACGAGCAGTACTTC. This codes for CSATSGGRVDEQYF.

As to this clonotype: A much more abundant neighbour one base away suggests this may be a read error. The chain couples TRBV4-3 to TRBJ2-3; no clear D. This CDR3 has 15 amino acids. CDR1 LGHNA and CDR2 YSLEER come from the germline V gene. Trimming took off 1 base at V and 6 bases at J, with 14 bases between the two ends. This CDR3 reads CASSQGGMASDTQYF. The CDR3 DNA sequence: TGCGCCAGCAGCCAAGGGGGTATGGCATCGGATACGCAGTATTTT.

This clonotype has ten or more counts. This chain uses TRBV5-1 with TRBJ2-5; D is uncertain. Trimming stripped 0 bases from V and 5 bases from J, with 11 bases between. Germline values: CDR1 SGHRS, CDR2 YFSETQ. The CDR3 is made up of 14 amino acids. CDR3 loop: CASSLDRPGETQYF. CDR3 in DNA: TGCGCCAGCAGCTTGGACAGACCCGGGGAGACCCAGTACTTC.

This clonotype was counted ten times or more. This chain joins TRBV19 and TRBJ1-1; weak D call: TRBD1 (5 bases). Looked up from germline, CDR1 is LNHDA and CDR2 is SQIVND (reference sequence). There are 16 residues in the CDR3. Trimming shortened V by 5 bases and J by 10 bases, and 26 bases separated the two germline ends. CDR3 region: CASSPSAGTFNLIAFF. In DNA, the CDR3 is TGTGCCAGTAGTCCGTCGGCAGGGACCTTCAATTTAATAGCTTTCTTT.

This clonotype was seen ten or more times. Germline and junction disagree at one end, which may indicate a read error. The rearrangement joins TRBV3-1 to TRBJ1-1, with 9 positions matching TRBD1. Per germline, CDR1 LGHDT and CDR2 YNNKEL (reference sequence). This CDR3 spans 14 amino acids. The CDR3 DNA is TGCGCCAGCAGCCAGGGACAGGGGAACACTGAAGCTTTCTTT. Its protein product is CASSQGQGNTEAFF.

This clonotype occurred many times. The chain links TRBV2 to TRBJ1-1; D is undetermined. V lost 4 bases, J lost 4 bases, and 10 bases lay in between. The CDR3 spans 13 residues. CDR1 SNHLY and CDR2 FYNNEI come from the germline V gene. The CDR3 DNA follows: TGTGCCAGCAGTGGTGAAGGGAGCACTGAAGCTTTCTTT. It is translated as CASSGEGSTEAFF. Based on the CDR3 plus reference TRBV2 and TRBJ1-1, the full variable domain is EPEVTQTPSHQVTQMGQEVILRCVPISNHLYFYWYRQILGQKVEFLVSFYNNEISEKSEIFDDQFSVERPDGSNFTLKIRSTKLEDSAMYFCASSGEGSTEAFFGQGTRLTVV.

The V and J genes are TRBV5-1 and TRBJ2-5; no definite D call. CDR1 is SGHRS, CDR2 YFSETQ, per germline. V was trimmed by 3 bases and J by 5 bases, leaving 5 bases between them. The CDR3 consists of 11 residues. The CDR3 coding sequence is TGCGCCAGCAGCTCAACGGAGACCCAGTACTTC. Translated: CASSSTETQYF.

This clonotype was seen many times. The chain uses TRBV4-1 and TRBJ2-1; weak D call: TRBD1 (5 bases). CDR3 length: 15 amino acids. Germline assignment: CDR1 MGHRA and CDR2 YSYEKL. V was pared by 3 bases and J by 0 bases, with 9 bases between. This CDR3 is CASSHRESSYNEQFF. The DNA of the CDR3 is TGCGCCAGCAGCCACAGGGAAAGCTCCTACAATGAGCAGTTCTTC.

This sequence joins TRBV3-1 and TRBJ2-1; 12 bases agree with TRBD2. The trim removed 4 bases at V and 4 bases at J, leaving 8 bases unmatched. This CDR3 is 17 amino acids long. Germline V gives CDR1 LGHDT, CDR2 YNNKEL (reference sequence). The CDR3 DNA follows: TGTGCCAGCAGCCCCATGACTAGCGGGGGCCCTTACAATGAGCAGTTCTTC. This sequence encodes CASSPMTSGGPYNEQFF.

This clonotype was observed many times. The chain employs TRBV4-1 and TRBJ2-2; possible D gene TRBD2, 7 bases. Trimming took off 0 bases at V and 2 bases at J, with 13 bases between the two ends. The V gene's germline CDR1 is MGHRA and CDR2 YSYEKL. The CDR3 contains 17 residues. The CDR3 reads CASSQDRRGANTGELFF. The CDR3 DNA reads TGCGCCAGCAGCCAAGATCGACGGGGGGCCAACACCGGGGAGCTGTTTTTT.

This clonotype was observed many times. CDR3 residues: CASRVTEKRSGELFF. Here the CDR3 DNA reads TGTGCCAGCAGGGTGACAGAGAAAAGGTCCGGGGAGCTGTTTTTT. The rearrangement joins TRBV12-3 or TRBV12-4 to TRBJ2-2; D possibly corresponds to TRBD1 (5 bases). CDR3 length equals 15 residues. V was shortened by 6 bases and J by 6 bases, with 17 bases between the two germline ends.

This clonotype was detected many times. J is TRBJ2-6 and V is TRBV6-2 or TRBV6-3, with D perhaps TRBD2 (6 bases). The germline gives CDR1 MNHEY, CDR2 SVGEGT. Between the trimmed V and J ends, which lost 5 bases and 2 bases, there was a span of 16 bases. The CDR3 contains 17 residues. This CDR3 reads CASSDTGGAAGANVLTF. The CDR3 DNA is TGTGCCAGCAGTGACACCGGAGGGGCCGCTGGGGCCAACGTCCTGACTTTC.

The genes are TRBV10-3 and TRBJ2-7, with 7 bases matching TRBD2. This CDR3 is 13 amino acids long. Germline lookup yields CDR1 ENHRY and CDR2 SYGVKD. V dropped 10 bases and J dropped 3; count of bases not matched to a gene: 9. The CDR3 sequence is CATVAGTSYEQYF. The CDR3 nucleotides read TGTGCCACCGTAGCGGGTACAAGCTACGAGCAGTACTTC.

There are many counts of this clonotype. For the CDR3, the DNA is TGTGCCAGCAGTTTAGGGGCGAATCAGCCCCAGCATTTT. Protein: CASSLGANQPQHF. The J gene is TRBJ1-5, the V gene TRBV27, with a weak D call TRBD1 (5 bases). The V end was cut by 2 bases, the J end by 4 bases, with 6 bases between. The CDR3 spans 13 residues. Germline V gives CDR1 MNHEY, CDR2 SMNVEV (reference sequence).

This clonotype was detected ten times or more. CDR3 bases: TGTGCCAGCAGTTACACAGGGGGCGTTAATCAGCCCCAGCATTTT. This encodes CASSYTGGVNQPQHF. The chain has TRBV12-3 or TRBV12-4 and TRBJ1-5; 9 bases fit TRBD1. The junction had 5 bases not matched to a gene; V was cut back by 4 bases and J by 4 bases. CDR3 length: 15 residues.

Ten or more counts support this clonotype. The chain has TRBV29-1 and TRBJ1-3; D unclear. The V end lost 6 bases, the J end lost 0 bases, and 12 bases lay between the germline ends. Germline V gives CDR1 SQVTM, CDR2 ANQGSEA. This CDR3 has 14 amino acids. CDR3 in DNA: TGCAGCGTCGCAGACGGTACCTCTGGAAACACCATATATTTT. This codes for CSVADGTSGNTIYF.

Of note for this clonotype: One end of the junction fails to match germline, which may point to a read error. The J gene is TRBJ2-5, the V gene TRBV5-8; tentatively, D is TRBD1 (5 bases). The CDR3 covers 15 residues. Per the germline V gene, CDR1 is SGHTS and CDR2 is YDEGEE. The CDR3 region has the DNA TGCGCCAGCAGCTCCCGAGGACACGCCCAAGAGACCCAGTACTTC. Translating it yields CASSSRGHAQETQYF.

This clonotype was recorded at least ten times. The chain joins TRBV11-2 to TRBJ1-1; no definite D call. Trimming cost V 1 base and J 7 bases, with 7 bases left between them. Germline assignment: CDR1 SGHAT and CDR2 FQNNGV. This CDR3 is 12 amino acids long. Written as DNA, the CDR3 is TGTGCCAGCAGCTTAGGAATGCTTGAAGCTTTCTTT. It codes for CASSLGMLEAFF. Drawing the rest from reference TRBV11-2 and TRBJ1-1, the complete variable domain is EAGVAQSPRYKIIEKRQSVAFWCNPISGHATLYWYQQILGQGPKLLIQFQNNGVVDDSQLPKDRFSAERLKGVDSTLKIQPAKLEDSAVYLCASSLGMLEAFFGQGTRLTVV.

This clonotype was found many times. The chain combines TRBV2 with TRBJ1-2; D remains unclear. The germline V and J ends were trimmed by 7 bases and 8 bases, with 17 bases remaining between them. From germline, CDR1 is SNHLY and CDR2 FYNNEI. The length of the CDR3 is 13 residues. This chain's CDR3 is CASTVEEGRGYTF. The CDR3 bases are TGTGCCAGCACCGTGGAAGAGGGCCGCGGCTACACCTTC.

J is TRBJ2-1 and V is TRBV3-1; no clear D gene. The CDR3 covers 13 residues. The germline V and J ends were trimmed by 0 bases and 10 bases, with 10 bases remaining between them. The germline gives CDR1 LGHDT, CDR2 YNNKEL (reference sequence). CDR3 sequence reads: CASSQDASREQFF. As DNA, the CDR3 is TGTGCCAGCAGCCAAGACGCTTCGAGGGAGCAGTTCTTC.

Ten or more counts support this clonotype. J is TRBJ1-4 and V is TRBV27; a weak D match, TRBD1 (5 bases). Trimming cost V 6 bases and J 6 bases, with 11 bases left between them. Per the germline V gene, CDR1 is MNHEY and CDR2 is SMNVEV (reference sequence). This CDR3 spans 13 amino acids. The CDR3 reads CASRFSGDEKLFF. CDR3 in DNA: TGTGCCAGCAGATTTTCGGGGGATGAAAAACTGTTTTTT.

This clonotype was picked up a small number of times. V usage is TRBV5-6 and J usage is TRBJ2-1; D ambiguous. Germline CDR1 reads SGHDT; CDR2 reads YYEEEE. The CDR3 runs to 11 residues. V was clipped by 2 bases and J by 12 bases, with 9 bases between them. The chain's CDR3 is CASSFKERQFF. CDR3 nucleotide sequence: TGTGCCAGCAGCTTTAAAGAGCGGCAGTTCTTC.